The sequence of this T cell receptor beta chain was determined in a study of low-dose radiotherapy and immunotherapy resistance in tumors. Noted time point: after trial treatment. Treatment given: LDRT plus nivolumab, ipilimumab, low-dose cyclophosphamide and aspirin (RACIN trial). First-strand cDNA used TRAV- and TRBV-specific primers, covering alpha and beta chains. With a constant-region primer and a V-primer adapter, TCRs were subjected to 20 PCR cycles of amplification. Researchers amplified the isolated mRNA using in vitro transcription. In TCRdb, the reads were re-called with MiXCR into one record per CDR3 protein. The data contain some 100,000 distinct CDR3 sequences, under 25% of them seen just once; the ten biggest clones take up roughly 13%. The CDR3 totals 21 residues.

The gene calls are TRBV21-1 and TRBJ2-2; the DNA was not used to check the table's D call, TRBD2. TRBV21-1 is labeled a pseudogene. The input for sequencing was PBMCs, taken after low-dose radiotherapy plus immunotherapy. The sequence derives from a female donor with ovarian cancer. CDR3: CASSKCGRGFCVKGQTGELFF. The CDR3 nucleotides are TGTGCCAGCAGCAAATGCGGTAGGGGATTTTGTGTGAAGGGCCAGACCGGGGAGCTGTTTTTT.